The text below deals with one T cell receptor (beta chain). What it binds is unknown. Profiling relied on immunoSEQ multiplex PCR, and the TCRdb table lists in-frame clones only, not all of them. The sample contains 39,000 or so clones, 87% of which appear only once. The sample is drawn from a study of OX40 agonist ivuxolimab in advanced cancers. Across the whole study: Ivuxolimab, an agonist antibody against OX40 (CD134), was given to patients. Patients in dose escalation had liver, melanoma, kidney or head and neck cancers.

V gave up 4 bases and J gave up 5 bases, with 23 bases separating them. The CDR3 runs to 17 residues. The germline V gene has CDR1 SNHLY and CDR2 FYNNEI. The study's findings and limits: Averaging showed that CD8+ T cells had more expanded clones than CD4+ did. Both CD4+ and CD8+ T cell populations in blood had undergone clonal expansion by week 6 at 0.1 to 3.0 mg/kg.

The sequencing used CD4+ or CD8+ T cells sorted from blood, collected in a trial of the OX40 agonist ivuxolimab. This receptor was identified in an adult with an advanced solid tumor such as melanoma, head and neck, liver or kidney cancer. The chain carries TRBV2 and TRBJ2-5; TRBD2 might be the D (5 bases). CDR3 amino acids: CASSGLPTARVIETQYF. The CDR3 DNA sequence: TGTGCCAGCAGTGGACTCCCCACGGCGCGGGTAATTGAGACCCAGTACTTC.